A single count supports the clone carrying this T cell receptor beta chain. The CDR3 contains 17 residues. Trimming left V 4 bases short and J 0 bases short, with 16 bases between. Germline CDR1 MDHEN, CDR2 SYDVKM. The time point denotes: cycle 4 day 1 (C4D1), after 5 to 7 weeks of nivolumab. With no exception, relapse followed autologous stem cell transplantation in all patients, and brentuximab vedotin exposure varied. This sample is drawn from a study of PD-1 blockade in classical Hodgkin lymphoma. Only in-frame clones appear in the TCRdb table, and some are missing; sequencing was by immunoSEQ multiplex PCR. There are tens of thousands of clones in the sample; roughly nine tenths occur only once, and over 7.5% lies in the top ten.

Here the sequenced sample was peripheral blood mononuclear cells (PBMCs), taken before the fourth cycle of nivolumab. The clonotype comes from a human donor with classical Hodgkin lymphoma. This chain links TRBV28 with TRBJ2-1, with D maybe TRBD2 (7 bases). The chain's CDR3 is CASSYPLGGASYNEQFF. The DNA for the CDR3 is TGTGCCAGCAGTTACCCACTTGGGGGGGCCTCCTACAATGAGCAGTTCTTC.